The entry that follows covers one T cell receptor beta chain sequence. The antigen is unknown. The data were taken from a study of OX40 agonist ivuxolimab in advanced cancers. Whole-study context: Every 2 weeks, patients got intravenous ivuxolimab at one of six dose levels (0.01-10 mg/kg). Findings of the study overall: Some nonresponders additionally presented with little normalized T-cell clonal expansion.

Using immunoSEQ multiplex PCR, the repertoire was profiled, and TCRdb retains in-frame clones only, with some absent. In the table there are tens of thousands of clones, 85% of which are singletons. Trimming at V came to 2 bases and at J to 7 bases, leaving 1 base not matched to a gene. CDR1 and CDR2 (germline): SGHAT, FQNNGV. CDR3 length equals 13 residues. The sequence came from an adult with an advanced solid tumor such as melanoma, head and neck, liver or kidney cancer. The chain links TRBV11-2 to TRBJ2-5, with 10 nucleotides matching TRBD2. Sequenced here: CD4+ or CD8+ T cells sorted from blood, sampled in a trial of the OX40 agonist ivuxolimab. The CDR3 loop reads CASSLSSGRTQYF. Here the CDR3 DNA reads TGTGCCAGCAGCTTATCTAGCGGGAGGACCCAGTACTTC.